These 18 T cell receptor beta chains came from one sample sequenced in a study of blood T cell repertoires in COVID-19. Assay used: immunoSEQ multiplex PCR; TCRdb lists only in-frame clones, some missing. The table has fewer than 200,000 clones, around 80% seen once; the top ten hold around 3.6%. Material for sequencing was PBMCs or T cells enriched from blood (not recorded which). The source is a woman between 45 and 60 years old in a cohort exposed to, infected with or recovered from COVID-19 (not recorded which).

In nucleotides, the CDR3 is TGTGCCAGTACTCCTCCCGGGACAGGGGACACTGAAGCTTTCTTT. It yields the protein CASTPPGTGDTEAFF. The rearrangement joins TRBV19 to TRBJ1-1; 10 bases map to TRBD1. Germline assignment: CDR1 LNHDA and CDR2 SQIVND (reference sequence). The CDR3 extends over 15 amino acids. V lost 7 bases to trimming and J lost 3 bases; unmatched junction nucleotides: 8.

The gene calls are TRBV5-1 and TRBJ2-4; 7 bases align to TRBD2. Germline trimming cut 3 bases from V and 4 bases from J; bases unmatched to any gene: 4. This CDR3 spans 14 amino acids. Germline CDR1 reads SGHRS; CDR2 reads YFSETQ. CDR3 sequence reads: CASSYGLEKNIQYF. For the CDR3, the DNA is TGCGCCAGCAGCTATGGACTAGAGAAAAACATTCAGTACTTC.

The chain carries TRBV9 and TRBJ1-1; a possible D gene is TRBD1 (6 bases). Trimming removed 0 bases at V and 5 bases at J, with 17 bases between. This CDR3 contains 16 residues. Germline V gene sequence: CDR1 SGDLS, CDR2 YYNGEE. The CDR3 loop is CASSVVSPGVRTEAFF. The CDR3 DNA sequence: TGTGCCAGCAGCGTAGTTTCCCCAGGGGTGCGGACTGAAGCTTTCTTT.

This clone was observed a single time. This sequence joins TRBV2 and TRBJ1-6; 8 nucleotides line up with TRBD1. This CDR3 spans 16 amino acids. CDR1 is SNHLY, CDR2 FYNNEI, per germline. The V and J ends lost 3 bases and 9 bases, in that order; junction bases with no gene match: 10. The CDR3 coding sequence is TGTGCCAGCAGTGAGCAGGGGGCAAAACTGTCTTCACCCCTCCACTTT. This translates into CASSEQGAKLSSPLHF.

The genes are TRBV27 and TRBJ1-6; D call uncertain. The V and J ends lost 5 bases and 3 bases respectively, with 11 bases between them. CDR3 length equals 15 residues. CDR1 and CDR2 (germline): MNHEY, SMNVEV (reference sequence). For the CDR3, the DNA is TGTGCCAGCAGTATTTGGCAGAACTATAATTCACCCCTCCACTTT. Its protein product is CASSIWQNYNSPLHF.

The chain recombines TRBV6-1 with TRBJ2-2, with 8 positions matching TRBD1. V lost 2 bases to trimming and J lost 2 bases; unmatched junction nucleotides: 1. CDR1 and CDR2 (germline): MNHNS, SASEGT. CDR3 length: 15 residues. The CDR3 nucleotides are TGTGCCAGCAGTGAACAGGGGGCTAACACCGGGGAGCTGTTTTTT. Translation: CASSEQGANTGELFF.

The count of this clone is one. This rearrangement joins TRBV2 to TRBJ1-2; 10 bases are shared with TRBD1. Losses at the gene ends were 7 bases for V and 7 bases for J; bases not matched to a gene: 9. The CDR3 extends over 14 amino acids. Germline lookup yields CDR1 SNHLY and CDR2 FYNNEI. CDR3 DNA sequence: TGTGCCAGCACCGAGCGGACAGGGGGTCTTGGCTACACCTTC. Its protein product is CASTERTGGLGYTF.

V is TRBV7-2 and J is TRBJ2-3, with TRBD1 matching 7 bases. Germline CDR1 and CDR2: SGHTA and FQGNSA. With 1 base clipped from V and 5 bases from J, the junction kept 9 bases outside the gene matches. The CDR3 has 16 residues. The CDR3 loop is CASSLGVDRVLDTQYF. Here the CDR3 DNA reads TGTGCCAGCAGCTTAGGGGTAGACAGGGTGCTAGATACGCAGTATTTT.

V is TRBV3-1 (or the pseudogene TRBV3-2) and J is TRBJ1-2; 7 nucleotides line up with TRBD1. Per germline, CDR1 LGHDT and CDR2 YNNKEL (reference sequence). V lost 4 bases and J lost 5; bases outside the gene matches: 7. The length of the CDR3 is 14 residues. CDR3 nucleotide sequence: TGTGCCAGCAGCCCGGGACAGAGCAAATATGGCTACACCTTC. Translating it yields CASSPGQSKYGYTF.

On this clone: Other DNA sequences within the sample encode an identical CDR3. This chain connects TRBV12-3 or TRBV12-4 to TRBJ2-3; no clear D gene. This CDR3 region has 13 residues. V gave up 5 bases and J gave up 2 bases, with 8 bases separating them. Here the CDR3 reads CASSLQFTDTQYF. Written as DNA, the CDR3 is TGTGCCAGCAGTCTACAGTTCACAGATACGCAGTATTTT.

The chain carries TRBV24-1 and TRBJ2-5; D is possibly TRBD1 (6 bases). Trimming left V 1 base short and J 4 bases short, with 18 bases between. The germline CDR1 and CDR2 sequences are KGHDR and SFDVKD. The CDR3 length is 17 residues. CDR3 bases: TGTGCCACCAGTGATTTCCGTGCAGGGGTTGAAGGAGAGACCCAGTACTTC. Translation gives CATSDFRAGVEGETQYF.

V usage is TRBV4-2 and J usage is TRBJ2-5, with D uncertain. Germline-derived CDR1 and CDR2 are LGHNA and YNFKEQ. V was trimmed by 0 bases and J by 5 bases, leaving 13 bases between them. The CDR3 is made up of 15 amino acids. CDR3 residues: CASSQERRLQETQYF. The DNA for the CDR3 is TGTGCCAGCAGCCAAGAGAGGCGGCTCCAGGAGACCCAGTACTTC.

The rearrangement links TRBV2 to TRBJ2-7; 7 positions match TRBD1. This CDR3 has 13 residues. With V trimmed by 4 bases and J by 5 bases, 5 bases remained unmatched. Germline values: CDR1 SNHLY, CDR2 FYNNEI. This CDR3 is CASSGPQGNEQYF. CDR3 DNA sequence: TGTGCCAGCAGTGGTCCACAGGGGAACGAGCAGTACTTC. The variable domain in full, completed from reference TRBV2 and TRBJ2-7, reads EPEVTQTPSHQVTQMGQEVILRCVPISNHLYFYWYRQILGQKVEFLVSFYNNEISEKSEIFDDQFSVERPDGSNFTLKIRSTKLEDSAMYFCASSGPQGNEQYFGPGTRLTVT.

The gene calls are TRBV7-2 and TRBJ2-7; D is undetermined. CDR3 length: 11 residues. Germline CDR1 reads SGHTA; CDR2 reads FQGNSA. V was clipped by 4 bases and J by 5 bases, with 6 bases between them. CDR3 sequence: CASSYIHEQYF. Written as DNA, the CDR3 is TGTGCCAGCAGCTACATTCACGAGCAGTACTTC.

DNA for the CDR3: TGTGCCAGCAGTTTAACAGCGGGAGTTTCCTACAATGAGCAGTTCTTC. Amino acid sequence: CASSLTAGVSYNEQFF. The genes are TRBV27 and TRBJ2-1; 8 bases map to TRBD2. The germline gives CDR1 MNHEY, CDR2 SMNVEV (reference sequence). The trim removed 2 bases at V and 1 base at J, leaving 4 bases unmatched. The CDR3 totals 16 residues.

Turning to this clone: An end of the junction differs from the germline gene, which may be a read error. CDR3: CASTLTVGGPDTQYF. The CDR3 region has the DNA TGTGCCAGCACCTTAACGGTGGGGGGTCCAGATACGCAGTATTTT. V gene TRBV7-2 combines with J gene TRBJ2-3, with TRBD2 as a possible D gene (6 bases). The CDR3 has 15 amino acids. CDR1 and CDR2 from the germline V gene are SGHTA and FQGNSA.

The chain combines TRBV5-1 with TRBJ1-2, with D unclear. The CDR3 sequence is 14 residues long. Trimming left V 4 bases short and J 2 bases short, with 12 bases between. CDR1 is SGHRS, CDR2 YFSETQ, per germline. DNA for the CDR3: TGCGCCAGCAGCCCTCAGGCAGGAAACTATGGCTACACCTTC. Protein product: CASSPQAGNYGYTF. The whole variable domain, remainder taken from reference TRBV5-1 and TRBJ1-2, is KAGVTQTPRYLIKTRGQQVTLSCSPISGHRSVSWYQQTPGQGLQFLFEYFSETQRNKGNFPGRFSGRQFSNSRSEMNVSTLELGDSALYLCASSPQAGNYGYTFGSGTRLTVV.

The chain has TRBV5-4 and TRBJ2-3; maybe TRBD2 (5 bases). CDR3 length: 14 amino acids. V was pared by 2 bases and J by 0 bases, with 7 bases between. Germline CDR1 is SGHNT and CDR2 is YYREEE (reference sequence). The CDR3 bases are TGTGCCAGCAGCTTTGCGGGTAGCACAGATACGCAGTATTTT. Encoded protein: CASSFAGSTDTQYF.